This T cell receptor (beta chain) was observed in a study of Ad26.COV2.S vaccination and SARS-CoV-2 variants. Treatment noted: 15 to 20 received Ad26.COV2.S at low or high dose, single or two shots; about 5 received placebo; per-sample allocation not given. Sample collection was performed on day 63 after the first vaccine or placebo injection. Using immunoSEQ multiplex PCR, the repertoire was profiled, and TCRdb retains in-frame clones only, with some absent. The sample shows about 320,000 clones, approximately 86% of them seen only once. Trimming cost V 2 bases and J 7 bases; bases outside gene matches: 13. Germline lookup yields CDR1 ENHRY and CDR2 SYGVKD. The CDR3 length is 16 residues.

The sample in question was peripheral blood, obtained in a trial of Ad26.COV2.S vaccine versus placebo. The chain carries TRBV10-3 and TRBJ2-7, with 8 bases fitting TRBD1. This sequence originates from a person aged 18-60 years who received the Ad26.COV2.S COVID-19 vaccine or a placebo. The CDR3 DNA reads TGTGCCATCAGTGAGCCTCCGGACAGGGTTGAGTGGGAGCAGTACTTC. It is translated as CAISEPPDRVEWEQYF.